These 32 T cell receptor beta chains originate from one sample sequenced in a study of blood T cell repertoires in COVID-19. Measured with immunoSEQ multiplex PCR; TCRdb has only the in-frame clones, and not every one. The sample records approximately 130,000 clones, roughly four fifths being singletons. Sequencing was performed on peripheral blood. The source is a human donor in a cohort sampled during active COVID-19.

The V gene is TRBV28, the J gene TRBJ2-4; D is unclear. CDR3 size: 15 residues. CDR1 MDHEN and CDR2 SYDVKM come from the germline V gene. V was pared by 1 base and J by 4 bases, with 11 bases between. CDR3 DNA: TGTGCCAGCAGTTTATCGCTGGTACGGAAAAACATTCAGTACTTC. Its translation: CASSLSLVRKNIQYF.

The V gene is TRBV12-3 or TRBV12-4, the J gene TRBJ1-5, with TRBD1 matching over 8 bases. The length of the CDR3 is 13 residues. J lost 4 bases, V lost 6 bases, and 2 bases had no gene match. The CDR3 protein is CASSRQGNQPQHF. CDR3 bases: TGTGCCAGCAGCAGACAGGGGAATCAGCCCCAGCATTTT.

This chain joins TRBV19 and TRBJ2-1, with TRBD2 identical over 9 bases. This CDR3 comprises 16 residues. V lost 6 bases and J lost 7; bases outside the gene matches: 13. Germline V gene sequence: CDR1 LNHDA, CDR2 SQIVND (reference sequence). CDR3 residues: CASSHPGGTSLNEQFF. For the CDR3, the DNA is TGTGCCAGTAGCCACCCTGGGGGGACTAGCTTGAATGAGCAGTTCTTC.

DNA of the CDR3: TGTGCCAGCAGTGAATCGGAGAGCTCTGGAAACACCATATATTTT. Translated, it gives CASSESESSGNTIYF. The chain carries TRBV2 and TRBJ1-3, with D uncertain. V was pared by 2 bases and J by 0 bases, with 8 bases between. Germline-derived CDR1 and CDR2 are SNHLY and FYNNEI. CDR3 length: 15 amino acids. Supplemented by reference TRBV2 and TRBJ1-3, the full variable domain reads EPEVTQTPSHQVTQMGQEVILRCVPISNHLYFYWYRQILGQKVEFLVSFYNNEISEKSEIFDDQFSVERPDGSNFTLKIRSTKLEDSAMYFCASSESESSGNTIYFGEGSWLTVV.

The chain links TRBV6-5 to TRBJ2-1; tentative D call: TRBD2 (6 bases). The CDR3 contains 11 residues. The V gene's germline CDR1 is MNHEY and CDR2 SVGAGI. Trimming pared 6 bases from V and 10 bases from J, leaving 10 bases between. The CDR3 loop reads CASSDGLEQFF. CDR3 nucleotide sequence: TGTGCCAGCAGCGACGGACTAGAGCAGTTCTTC.

Here the CDR3 DNA reads TGTGCCAGCAGCACCGCCCGAGGGACTGAAGCTTTCTTT. Amino acids: CASSTARGTEAFF. The chain carries TRBV11-2 and TRBJ1-1; D call uncertain. The CDR3 spans 13 residues. The V end lost 5 bases, the J end lost 5 bases, and 12 bases lay between the germline ends. CDR1 and CDR2 from the germline V gene are SGHAT and FQNNGV.

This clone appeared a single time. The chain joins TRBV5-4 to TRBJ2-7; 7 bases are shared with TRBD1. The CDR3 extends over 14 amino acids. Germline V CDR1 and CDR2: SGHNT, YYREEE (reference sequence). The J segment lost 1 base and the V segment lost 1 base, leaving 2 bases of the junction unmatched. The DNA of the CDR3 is TGTGCCAGCAGCTTGAGGGACAGTTCCTACGAGCAGTACTTC. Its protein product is CASSLRDSSYEQYF.

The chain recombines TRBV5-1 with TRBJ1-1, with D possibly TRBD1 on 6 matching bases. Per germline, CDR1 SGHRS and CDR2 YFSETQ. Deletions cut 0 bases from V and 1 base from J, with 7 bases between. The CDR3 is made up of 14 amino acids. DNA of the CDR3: TGCGCCAGCAGCTTGGCCAGGGGGAACACTGAAGCTTTCTTT. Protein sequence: CASSLARGNTEAFF.

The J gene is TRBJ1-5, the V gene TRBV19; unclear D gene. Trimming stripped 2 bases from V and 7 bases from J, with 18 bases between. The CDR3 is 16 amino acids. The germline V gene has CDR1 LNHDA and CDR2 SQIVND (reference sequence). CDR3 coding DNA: TGTGCCAGTAGTATATTGGACCCCTCACGCGGGCAGCCCCAGCATTTT. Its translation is CASSILDPSRGQPQHF.

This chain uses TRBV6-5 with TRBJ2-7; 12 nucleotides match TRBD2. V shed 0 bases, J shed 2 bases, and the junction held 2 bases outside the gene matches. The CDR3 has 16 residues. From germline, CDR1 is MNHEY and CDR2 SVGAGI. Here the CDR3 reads CASSYSTSGGTYEQYF. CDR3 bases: TGTGCCAGCAGTTACTCGACTAGCGGGGGTACCTACGAGCAGTACTTC.

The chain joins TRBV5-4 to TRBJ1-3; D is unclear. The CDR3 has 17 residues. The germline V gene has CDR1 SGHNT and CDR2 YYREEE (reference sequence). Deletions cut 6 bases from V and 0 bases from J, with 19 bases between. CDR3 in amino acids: CASKSGSLPFSGNTIYF. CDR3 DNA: TGTGCCAGCAAGTCGGGGTCACTCCCTTTCTCTGGAAACACCATATATTTT.

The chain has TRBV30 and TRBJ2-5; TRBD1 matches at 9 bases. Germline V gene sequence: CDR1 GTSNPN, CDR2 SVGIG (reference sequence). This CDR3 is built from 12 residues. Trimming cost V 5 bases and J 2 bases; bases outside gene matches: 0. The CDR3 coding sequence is TGTGCCTGGGACAGGGGGCAAGAGACCCAGTACTTC. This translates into CAWDRGQETQYF.

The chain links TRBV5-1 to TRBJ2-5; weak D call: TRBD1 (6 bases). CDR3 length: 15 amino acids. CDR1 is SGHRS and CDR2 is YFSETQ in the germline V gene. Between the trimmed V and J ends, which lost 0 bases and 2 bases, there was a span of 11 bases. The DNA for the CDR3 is TGCGCCAGCAGCTTGGAAACCGGGACACAAGAGACCCAGTACTTC. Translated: CASSLETGTQETQYF. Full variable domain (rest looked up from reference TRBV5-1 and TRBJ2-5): KAGVTQTPRYLIKTRGQQVTLSCSPISGHRSVSWYQQTPGQGLQFLFEYFSETQRNKGNFPGRFSGRQFSNSRSEMNVSTLELGDSALYLCASSLETGTQETQYFGPGTRLLVL.

The CDR3 bases are TGTGCCACACGACAGCGCGATCAGCCCCAGCATTTT. It yields the protein CATRQRDQPQHF. The chain couples TRBV12-3 or TRBV12-4 to TRBJ1-5; tentative D call: TRBD1 (5 bases). This CDR3 contains 12 residues. V was pared by 10 bases and J by 5 bases, with 12 bases between.

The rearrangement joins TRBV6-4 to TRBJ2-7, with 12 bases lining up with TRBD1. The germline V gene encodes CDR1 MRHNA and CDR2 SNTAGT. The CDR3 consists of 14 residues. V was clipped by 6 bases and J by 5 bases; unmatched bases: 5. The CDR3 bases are TGTGCCAGCAGACCGGGACAGGGGGCCCACGAGCAGTACTTC. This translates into CASRPGQGAHEQYF.

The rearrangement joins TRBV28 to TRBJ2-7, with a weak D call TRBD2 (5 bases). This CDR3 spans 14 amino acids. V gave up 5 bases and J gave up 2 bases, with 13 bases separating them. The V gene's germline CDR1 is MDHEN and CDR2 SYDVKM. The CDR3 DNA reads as TGTGCCAGCAGTGCGAGGACTTCTCCCTACGAGCAGTACTTC. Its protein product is CASSARTSPYEQYF.

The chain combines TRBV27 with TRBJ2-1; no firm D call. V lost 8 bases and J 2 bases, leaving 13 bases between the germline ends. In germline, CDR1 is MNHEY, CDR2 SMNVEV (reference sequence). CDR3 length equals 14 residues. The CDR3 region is CASGDSRPYNEQFF. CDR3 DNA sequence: TGTGCCAGCGGAGACTCTAGGCCCTACAATGAGCAGTTCTTC.

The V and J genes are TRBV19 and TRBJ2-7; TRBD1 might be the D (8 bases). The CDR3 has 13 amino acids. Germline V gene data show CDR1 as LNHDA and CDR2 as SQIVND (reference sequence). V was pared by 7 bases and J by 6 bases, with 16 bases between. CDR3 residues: CASTHRGGSEQYF. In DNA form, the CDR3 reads TGTGCCAGTACCCACAGGGGGGGCAGCGAGCAGTACTTC. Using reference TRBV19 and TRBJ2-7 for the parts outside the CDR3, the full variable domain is DGGITQSPKYLFRKEGQNVTLSCEQNLNHDAMYWYRQDPGQGLRLIYYSQIVNDFQKGDIAEGYSVSREKKESFPLTVTSAQKNPTAFYLCASTHRGGSEQYFGPGTRLTVT.

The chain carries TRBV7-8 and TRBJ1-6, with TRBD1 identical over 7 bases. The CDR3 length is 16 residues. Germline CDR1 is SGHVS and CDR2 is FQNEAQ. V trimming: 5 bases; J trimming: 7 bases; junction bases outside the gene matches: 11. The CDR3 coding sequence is TGTGCCAGCAGCCCTTATGGGACAGCGGAAAATTCACCCCTCCACTTT. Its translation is CASSPYGTAENSPLHF.

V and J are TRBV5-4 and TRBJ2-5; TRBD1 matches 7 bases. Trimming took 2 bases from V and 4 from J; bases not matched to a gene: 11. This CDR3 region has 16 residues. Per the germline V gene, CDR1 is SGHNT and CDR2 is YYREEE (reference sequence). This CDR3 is CASSFLGQARGETQYF. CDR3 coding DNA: TGTGCCAGCAGCTTCCTAGGACAGGCCAGAGGAGAGACCCAGTACTTC.

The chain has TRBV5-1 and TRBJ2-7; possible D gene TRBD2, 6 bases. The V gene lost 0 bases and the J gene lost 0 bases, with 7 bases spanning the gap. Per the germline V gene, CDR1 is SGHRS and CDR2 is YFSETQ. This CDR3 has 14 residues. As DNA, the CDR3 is TGCGCCAGCAGCTTGGGCGGGAACTCCTACGAGCAGTACTTC. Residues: CASSLGGNSYEQYF.

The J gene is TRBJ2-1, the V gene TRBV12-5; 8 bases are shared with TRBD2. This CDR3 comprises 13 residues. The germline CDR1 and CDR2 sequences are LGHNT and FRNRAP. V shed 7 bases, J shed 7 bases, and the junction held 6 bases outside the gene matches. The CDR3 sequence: CASAHPGGNEQFF. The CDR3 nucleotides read TGTGCTAGTGCCCACCCGGGAGGGAATGAGCAGTTCTTC.

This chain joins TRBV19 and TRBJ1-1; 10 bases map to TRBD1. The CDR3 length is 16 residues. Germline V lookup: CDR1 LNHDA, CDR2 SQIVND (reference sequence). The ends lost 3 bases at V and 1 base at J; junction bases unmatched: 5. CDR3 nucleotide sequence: TGTGCCAGTAGTATTATAGACAGGGGGCCGAACACTGAAGCTTTCTTT. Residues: CASSIIDRGPNTEAFF.

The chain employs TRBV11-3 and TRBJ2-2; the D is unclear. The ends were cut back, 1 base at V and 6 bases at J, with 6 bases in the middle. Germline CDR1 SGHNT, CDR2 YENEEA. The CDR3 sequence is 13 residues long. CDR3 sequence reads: CASSLVGPGELFF. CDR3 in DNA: TGTGCCAGCAGCTTAGTTGGGCCCGGGGAGCTGTTTTTT.

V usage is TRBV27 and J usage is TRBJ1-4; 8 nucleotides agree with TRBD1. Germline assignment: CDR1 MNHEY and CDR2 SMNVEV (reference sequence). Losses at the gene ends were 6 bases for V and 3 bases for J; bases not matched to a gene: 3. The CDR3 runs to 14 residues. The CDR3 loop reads CASSLQGANEKLFF. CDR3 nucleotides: TGTGCCAGCAGCCTACAGGGGGCTAATGAAAAACTGTTTTTT.

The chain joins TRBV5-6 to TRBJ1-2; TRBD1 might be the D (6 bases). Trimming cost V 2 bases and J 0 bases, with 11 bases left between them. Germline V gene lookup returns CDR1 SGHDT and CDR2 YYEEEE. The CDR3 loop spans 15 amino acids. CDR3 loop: CASSFPGETNYGYTF. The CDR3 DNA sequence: TGTGCCAGCAGCTTTCCAGGGGAGACTAACTATGGCTACACCTTC.

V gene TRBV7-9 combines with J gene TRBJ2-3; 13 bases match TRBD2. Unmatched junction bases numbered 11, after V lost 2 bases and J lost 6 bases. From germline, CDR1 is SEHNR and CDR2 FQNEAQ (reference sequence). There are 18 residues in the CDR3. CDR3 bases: TGTGCCAGCAGCTTACGGCCGGGACTAGCGGGGAGATTCGATACGCAGTATTTT. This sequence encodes CASSLRPGLAGRFDTQYF.

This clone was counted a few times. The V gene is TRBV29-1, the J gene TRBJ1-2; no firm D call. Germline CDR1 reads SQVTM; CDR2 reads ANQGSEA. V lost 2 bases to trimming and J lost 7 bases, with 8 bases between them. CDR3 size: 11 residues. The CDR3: CSVESGFGYTF. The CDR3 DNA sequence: TGCAGCGTTGAATCGGGATTTGGCTACACCTTC.

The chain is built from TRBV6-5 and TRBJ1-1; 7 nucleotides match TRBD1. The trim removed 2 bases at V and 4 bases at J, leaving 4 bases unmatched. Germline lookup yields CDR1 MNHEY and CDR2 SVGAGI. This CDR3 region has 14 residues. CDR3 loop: CASSYQGGVTEAFF. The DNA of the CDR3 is TGTGCCAGCAGTTACCAGGGGGGCGTCACTGAAGCTTTCTTT.

CDR3 bases: TGTGCCAGCAGCTGGGACAGGGGGACCCAGCAAGAGACCCAGTACTTC. Encoded protein: CASSWDRGTQQETQYF. V usage is TRBV2 and J usage is TRBJ2-5, with TRBD1 matching over 11 bases. Trimming cost V 6 bases and J 2 bases; bases outside gene matches: 8. Germline V gives CDR1 SNHLY, CDR2 FYNNEI. This CDR3 contains 16 residues.

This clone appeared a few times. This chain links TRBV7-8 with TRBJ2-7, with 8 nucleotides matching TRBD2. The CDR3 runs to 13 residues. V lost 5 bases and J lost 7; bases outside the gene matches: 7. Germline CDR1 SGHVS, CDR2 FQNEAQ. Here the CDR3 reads CASSPGTRWEQYF. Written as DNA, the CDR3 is TGTGCCAGCAGCCCCGGGACTAGATGGGAGCAGTACTTC.

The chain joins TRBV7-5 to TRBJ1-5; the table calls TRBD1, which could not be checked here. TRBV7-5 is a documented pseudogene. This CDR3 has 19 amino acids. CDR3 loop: CVRSLIRDSDLLSNQPQHF. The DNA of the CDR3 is TGTGTCAGAAGCTTAATTAGGGACAGCGATCTTCTTAGCAATCAGCCCCAGCATTTT.